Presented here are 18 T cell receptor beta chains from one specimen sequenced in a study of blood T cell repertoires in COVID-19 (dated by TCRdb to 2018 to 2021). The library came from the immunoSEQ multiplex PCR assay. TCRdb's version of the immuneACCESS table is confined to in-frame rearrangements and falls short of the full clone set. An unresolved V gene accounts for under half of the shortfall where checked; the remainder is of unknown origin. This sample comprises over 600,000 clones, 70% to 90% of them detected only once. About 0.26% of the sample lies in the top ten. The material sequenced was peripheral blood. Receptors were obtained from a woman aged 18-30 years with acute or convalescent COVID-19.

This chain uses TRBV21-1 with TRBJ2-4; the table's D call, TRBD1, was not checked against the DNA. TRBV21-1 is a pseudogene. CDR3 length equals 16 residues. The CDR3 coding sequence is TGTGCCAGCAGCACTCCCCGTGGGACAGTGGGAAACATTCAGTACTTC. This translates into CASSTPRGTVGNIQYF.

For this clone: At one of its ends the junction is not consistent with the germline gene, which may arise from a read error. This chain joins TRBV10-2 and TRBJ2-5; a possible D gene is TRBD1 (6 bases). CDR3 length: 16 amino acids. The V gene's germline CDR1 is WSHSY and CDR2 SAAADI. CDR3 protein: CASSELGRGGQGTQYF. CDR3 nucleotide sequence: TGCGCCAGCAGTGAGCTGGGTCGTGGGGGCCAAGGGACCCAGTACTTC.

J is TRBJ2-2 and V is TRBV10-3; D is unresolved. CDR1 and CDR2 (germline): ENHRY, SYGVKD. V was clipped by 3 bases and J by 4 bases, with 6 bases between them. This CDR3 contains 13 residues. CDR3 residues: CAISDTATGELFF. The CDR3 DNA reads TGTGCCATCAGTGATACAGCCACCGGGGAGCTGTTTTTT.

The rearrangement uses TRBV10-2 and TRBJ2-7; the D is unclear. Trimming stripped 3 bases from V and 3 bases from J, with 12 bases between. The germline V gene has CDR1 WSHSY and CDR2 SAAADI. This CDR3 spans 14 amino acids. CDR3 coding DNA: TGCGCCAGCAGTGAATTCACAGAGTACTACGAGCAGTACTTC. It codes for CASSEFTEYYEQYF.

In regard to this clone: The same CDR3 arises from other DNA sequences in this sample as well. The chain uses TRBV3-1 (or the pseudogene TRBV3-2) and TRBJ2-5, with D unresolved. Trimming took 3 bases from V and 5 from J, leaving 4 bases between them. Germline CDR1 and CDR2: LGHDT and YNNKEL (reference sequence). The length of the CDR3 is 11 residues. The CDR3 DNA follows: TGTGCCAGCAGCCAGCGGGAGACCCAGTACTTC. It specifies CASSQRETQYF.

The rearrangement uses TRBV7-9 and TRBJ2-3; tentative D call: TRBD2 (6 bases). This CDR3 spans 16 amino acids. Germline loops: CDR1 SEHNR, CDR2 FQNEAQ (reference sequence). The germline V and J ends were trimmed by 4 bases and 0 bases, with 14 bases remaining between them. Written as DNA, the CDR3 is TGTGCCAGCAGCTCGACAAAGACTAGAAGCACAGATACGCAGTATTTT. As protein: CASSSTKTRSTDTQYF.

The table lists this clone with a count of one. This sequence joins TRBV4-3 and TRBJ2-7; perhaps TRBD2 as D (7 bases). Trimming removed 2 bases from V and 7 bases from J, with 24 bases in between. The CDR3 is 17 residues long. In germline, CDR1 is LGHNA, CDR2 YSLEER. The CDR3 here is CASSQTGTRGSGVEQYF. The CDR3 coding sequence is TGCGCCAGCAGCCAAACCGGGACACGAGGAAGCGGGGTGGAGCAGTACTTC.

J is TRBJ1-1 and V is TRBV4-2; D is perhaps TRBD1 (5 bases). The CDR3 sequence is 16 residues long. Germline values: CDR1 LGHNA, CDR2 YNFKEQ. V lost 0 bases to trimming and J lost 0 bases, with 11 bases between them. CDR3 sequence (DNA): TGTGCCAGCAGCCAAGATCGAGGCAGGGTGAACACTGAAGCTTTCTTT. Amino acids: CASSQDRGRVNTEAFF.

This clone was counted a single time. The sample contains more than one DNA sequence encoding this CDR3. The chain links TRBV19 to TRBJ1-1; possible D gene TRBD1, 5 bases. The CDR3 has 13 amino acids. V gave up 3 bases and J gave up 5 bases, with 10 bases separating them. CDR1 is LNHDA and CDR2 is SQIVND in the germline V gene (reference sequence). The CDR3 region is CASSITGGTEAFF. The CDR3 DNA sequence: TGTGCCAGTAGTATTACGGGGGGGACTGAAGCTTTCTTT.

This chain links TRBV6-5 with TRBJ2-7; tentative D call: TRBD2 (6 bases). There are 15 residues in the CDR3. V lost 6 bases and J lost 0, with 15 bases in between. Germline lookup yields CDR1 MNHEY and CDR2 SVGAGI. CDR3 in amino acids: CASSPGVADSYEQYF. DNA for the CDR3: TGTGCCAGCAGCCCGGGAGTAGCGGACTCCTACGAGCAGTACTTC.

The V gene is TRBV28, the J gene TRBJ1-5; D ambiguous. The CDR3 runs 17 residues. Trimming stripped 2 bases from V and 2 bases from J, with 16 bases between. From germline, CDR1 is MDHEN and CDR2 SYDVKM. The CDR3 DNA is TGTGCCAGCAGTTTAAATATCGGGGAGACGGGCAATCAGCCCCAGCATTTT. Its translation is CASSLNIGETGNQPQHF.

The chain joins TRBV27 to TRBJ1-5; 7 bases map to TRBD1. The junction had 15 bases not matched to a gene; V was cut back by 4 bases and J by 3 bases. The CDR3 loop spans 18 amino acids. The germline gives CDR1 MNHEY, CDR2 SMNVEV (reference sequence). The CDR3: CASSSRSPGQSSNQPQHF. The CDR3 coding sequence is TGTGCCAGCAGTTCAAGATCTCCGGGACAGTCGTCCAATCAGCCCCAGCATTTT.

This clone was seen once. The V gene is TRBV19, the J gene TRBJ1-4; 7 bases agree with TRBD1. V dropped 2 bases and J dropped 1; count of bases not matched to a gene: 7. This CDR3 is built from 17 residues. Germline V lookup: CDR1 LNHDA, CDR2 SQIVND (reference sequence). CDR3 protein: CASSINLRQGTNEKLFF. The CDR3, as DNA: TGTGCCAGTAGTATAAATTTGCGACAGGGAACTAATGAAAAACTGTTTTTT.

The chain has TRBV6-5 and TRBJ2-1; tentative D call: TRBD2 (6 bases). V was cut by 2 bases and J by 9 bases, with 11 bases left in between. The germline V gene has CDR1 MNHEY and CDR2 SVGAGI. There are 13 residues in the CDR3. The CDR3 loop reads CASSYDWRGEQFF. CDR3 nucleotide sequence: TGTGCCAGCAGTTACGACTGGCGGGGTGAGCAGTTCTTC.

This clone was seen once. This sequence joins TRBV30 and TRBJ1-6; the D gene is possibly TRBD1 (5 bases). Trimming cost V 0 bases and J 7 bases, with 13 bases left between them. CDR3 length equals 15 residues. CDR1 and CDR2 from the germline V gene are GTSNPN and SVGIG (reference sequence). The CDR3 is CAWSVTGRANSPLHF. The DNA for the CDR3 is TGTGCCTGGAGTGTTACAGGACGGGCAAATTCACCCCTCCACTTT.

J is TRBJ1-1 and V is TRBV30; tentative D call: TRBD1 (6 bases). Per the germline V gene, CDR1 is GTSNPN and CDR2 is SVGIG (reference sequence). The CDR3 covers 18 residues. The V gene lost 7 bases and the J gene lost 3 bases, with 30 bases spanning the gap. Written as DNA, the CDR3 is TGTGCCTCGAGCCCTCAACAGGGTCCCCGACAGATGGACACTGAAGCTTTCTTT. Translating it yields CASSPQQGPRQMDTEAFF.

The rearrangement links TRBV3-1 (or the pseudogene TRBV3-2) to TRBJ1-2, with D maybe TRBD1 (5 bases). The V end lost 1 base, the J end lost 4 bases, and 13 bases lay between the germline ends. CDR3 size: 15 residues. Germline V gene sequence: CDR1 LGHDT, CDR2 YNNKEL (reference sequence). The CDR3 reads CASSQVEWGGYGYTF. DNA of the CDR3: TGTGCCAGCAGCCAAGTCGAGTGGGGGGGCTATGGCTACACCTTC.

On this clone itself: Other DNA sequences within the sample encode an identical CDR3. The CDR3 protein is CASSSTGDTEAFF. CDR3 nucleotide sequence: TGTGCCAGTAGTTCGACCGGGGACACTGAAGCTTTCTTT. This sequence joins TRBV19 and TRBJ1-1; D call uncertain. Germline assignment: CDR1 LNHDA and CDR2 SQIVND (reference sequence). Trimming removed 5 bases from V and 3 bases from J, with 10 bases in between. This CDR3 comprises 13 residues. The complete variable domain, with remaining parts taken from reference TRBV19 and TRBJ1-1, reads DGGITQSPKYLFRKEGQNVTLSCEQNLNHDAMYWYRQDPGQGLRLIYYSQIVNDFQKGDIAEGYSVSREKKESFPLTVTSAQKNPTAFYLCASSSTGDTEAFFGQGTRLTVV.